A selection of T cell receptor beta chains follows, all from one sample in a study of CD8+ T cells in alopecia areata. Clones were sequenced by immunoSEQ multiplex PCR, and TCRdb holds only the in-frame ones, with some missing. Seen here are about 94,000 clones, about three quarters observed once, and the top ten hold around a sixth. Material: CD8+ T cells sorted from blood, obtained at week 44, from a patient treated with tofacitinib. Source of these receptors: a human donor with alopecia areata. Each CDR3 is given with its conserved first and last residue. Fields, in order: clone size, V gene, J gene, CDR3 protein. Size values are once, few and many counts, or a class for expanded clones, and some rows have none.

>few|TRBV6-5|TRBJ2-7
CASSSSGVGEQYF
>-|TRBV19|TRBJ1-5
CASSPVGTGYQPQHF
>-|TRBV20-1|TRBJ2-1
CSNRQNNEQFF
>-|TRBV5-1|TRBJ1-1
CASKGNTEAFF
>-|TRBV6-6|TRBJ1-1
CASSYDREAFF
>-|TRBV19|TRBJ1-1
CASSMSATGNTEAFF
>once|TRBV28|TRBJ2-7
CASSLEGHTYEQYF
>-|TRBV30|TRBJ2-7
CAWSGSFAYEQYF
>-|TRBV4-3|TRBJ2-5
CASSQDRGWETQYF
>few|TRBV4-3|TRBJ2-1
CASSQEVQGGYNEQFF
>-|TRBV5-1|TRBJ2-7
CASSPGRGPYEQYF
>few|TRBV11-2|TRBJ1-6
CASSLRSQGWSPLHF
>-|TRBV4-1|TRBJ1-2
CASSQVSGGFYGYTF